Listed below are T cell receptor beta chains from one sample, sequenced in a study of memory CD4+ T cells and cytomegalovirus serostatus. Some clones are missing from TCRdb's copy, which holds only in-frame ones; the method was immunoSEQ multiplex PCR. Among 28,000 or so clones, roughly 76% were seen once, and the ten largest hold 0.85% to 1.1%. Specimen: memory CD4+ T cells from blood. The receptors shown here come from an adult in good health and CMV-seronegative. Both conserved end residues are part of each CDR3. A D gene is named only where the DNA matches it firmly. Clone size is given for some rows only: seen once, a few or many times, or a class if the clone is expanded.

>TRBJ1-3|13|TRBD1|TRBV7-2|.
CASSRQGGNTIYF
TGTGCCAGCAGCCGACAGGGGGGAAACACCATATATTTT
>TRBJ2-7|15|TRBD1|TRBV2|.
CASRSRGGTGAEQYF
TGTGCCAGCAGATCAAGGGGAGGGACAGGGGCCGAGCAGTACTTC
>TRBJ2-7|13|.|TRBV10-2|.
CAIVSADSYEQYF
TGCGCCATCGTCTCGGCGGACTCCTACGAGCAGTACTTC
>TRBJ1-2|15|.|TRBV27|.
CASSLGPRANYGYTF
TGTGCCAGCAGTTTGGGACCTCGAGCTAACTATGGCTACACCTTC
>TRBJ1-2|13|TRBD1|TRBV18|.
CASSQDRAYGYTF
TGTGCCAGCTCACAAGACAGGGCCTATGGCTACACCTTC
>TRBJ1-6|14|.|TRBV6-1|.
CASREARYNSPLHF
TGTGCCAGCAGGGAAGCGCGGTATAATTCACCCCTCCACTTT
>TRBJ1-2|11|.|TRBV7-2|few
CASSYRAGYTF
TGTGCCAGCAGCTACAGGGCTGGCTACACCTTC
>TRBJ2-7|12|.|TRBV6-6|.
CASSYRDTEQYF
TGTGCCAGCAGTTACCGTGACACCGAGCAGTACTTC
>TRBJ2-3|15|.|TRBV15|once
CATSRPGLGTDTQYF
TGTGCCACCAGCAGACCGGGACTGGGCACAGATACGCAGTATTTT
>TRBJ1-1|13|.|TRBV19|.
CASSIERGTEAFF
TGTGCCAGTAGTATCGAGAGGGGCACTGAAGCTTTCTTT